Presented here are 10 T cell receptor beta chains from one specimen sequenced in a study of blood T cell repertoires in COVID-19. Some clones are missing from TCRdb's copy, which holds only in-frame ones; the method was immunoSEQ multiplex PCR. Of tens of thousands of clones detected, around 79% appear once; the ten largest clones hold 33%. Material for sequencing was peripheral blood. Source of these receptors: a woman over 75 with acute or convalescent COVID-19.

The chain carries TRBV3-1 (or the pseudogene TRBV3-2) and TRBJ2-3; 7 positions agree with TRBD1. The length of the CDR3 is 16 residues. The V gene end was trimmed by 1 base and the J gene end by 1 base; junction bases not matched to a gene: 5. Germline loops: CDR1 LGHDT, CDR2 YNNKEL (reference sequence). DNA of the CDR3: TGTGCCAGCAGCCAAGGGGCAGGACAGGGCACAGATACGCAGTATTTT. This sequence encodes CASSQGAGQGTDTQYF.

The CDR3: CASSPRGSNYGYTF. The CDR3 region has the DNA TGTGCCAGCAGCCCGCGGGGCTCGAACTATGGCTACACCTTC. The chain couples TRBV3-1 (or the pseudogene TRBV3-2) to TRBJ1-2; perhaps TRBD1 as D (5 bases). The CDR3 loop spans 14 amino acids. Deletions cut 4 bases from V and 2 bases from J, with 11 bases between. Germline V CDR1 and CDR2: LGHDT, YNNKEL (reference sequence).

This sequence joins TRBV5-6 and TRBJ1-5, with 7 bases lining up with TRBD1. The V gene end was trimmed by 2 bases and the J gene end by 0 bases; junction bases not matched to a gene: 8. Germline loops: CDR1 SGHDT, CDR2 YYEEEE. The CDR3 has 17 amino acids. DNA of the CDR3: TGTGCCAGCAGCTTTTACGCGGGACAGCATAGCAATCAGCCCCAGCATTTT. As protein: CASSFYAGQHSNQPQHF.

This chain links TRBV5-1 with TRBJ2-3, with D possibly matching TRBD2 (6 bases). Germline lookup yields CDR1 SGHRS and CDR2 YFSETQ. CDR3 size: 15 residues. Trimming removed 4 bases at V and 2 bases at J, with 14 bases between. The CDR3: CASSPGGYNTDTQYF. The DNA for the CDR3 is TGCGCCAGCAGCCCCGGGGGTTATAACACAGATACGCAGTATTTT. Full variable domain (missing parts from reference TRBV5-1 and TRBJ2-3): KAGVTQTPRYLIKTRGQQVTLSCSPISGHRSVSWYQQTPGQGLQFLFEYFSETQRNKGNFPGRFSGRQFSNSRSEMNVSTLELGDSALYLCASSPGGYNTDTQYFGPGTRLTVL.

The chain joins TRBV11-2 to TRBJ2-6; TRBD1 agrees at 8 bases. V was pared by 8 bases and J by 3 bases, with 15 bases of the junction left unmatched. This CDR3 has 18 residues. CDR1 SGHAT and CDR2 FQNNGV come from the germline V gene. The CDR3 reads CASSTRFQGALGANVLTF. CDR3 in DNA: TGTGCCAGCTCGACTCGGTTCCAGGGGGCACTTGGGGCCAACGTCCTGACTTTC.

This chain uses TRBV27 with TRBJ2-1; D not resolved. CDR1 and CDR2 from the germline V gene are MNHEY and SMNVEV (reference sequence). The CDR3 contains 15 residues. V lost 6 bases and J lost 3, with 15 bases in between. The CDR3 reads CASSPGDVIYNEQFF. The CDR3 DNA reads TGTGCCAGCAGCCCCGGAGACGTAATCTACAATGAGCAGTTCTTC.

The J gene is TRBJ1-3, the V gene TRBV2; D is ambiguous. Trimming removed 5 bases from V and 5 bases from J, with 10 bases in between. The CDR3 sequence is 13 residues long. Germline loops: CDR1 SNHLY, CDR2 FYNNEI. The CDR3 here is CASSFDIRNTIYF. DNA of the CDR3: TGTGCCAGCAGTTTTGACATCCGAAACACCATATATTTT.

The chain joins TRBV4-3 to TRBJ2-1; no firm D call. In germline, CDR1 is LGHNA, CDR2 YSLEER. Trimming took off 0 bases at V and 6 bases at J, with 6 bases between the two ends. The CDR3 has 13 residues. CDR3 DNA: TGCGCCAGCAGCCAAGAGGCAGGCAATGAGCAGTTCTTC. Its translation: CASSQEAGNEQFF.

The chain couples TRBV6-6 to TRBJ2-3; the D is unclear. This CDR3 region has 13 residues. CDR1 MNHNY and CDR2 SVGAGI come from the germline V gene (reference sequence). The CDR3 DNA reads TGTGGCTTTAAGGATGCGGTCACAGATACGCAGTATTTT. Translated: CGFKDAVTDTQYF.

The chain uses TRBV20-1 and TRBJ2-3; 8 positions match TRBD2. Germline CDR1 reads DFQATT; CDR2 reads SNEGSKA (reference sequence). This CDR3 has 15 amino acids. Germline trimming cut 6 bases from V and 2 bases from J; bases unmatched to any gene: 10. The CDR3 loop is CSASSGAELTDTQYF. The CDR3, as DNA: TGCAGTGCCAGTAGCGGGGCAGAGCTCACAGATACGCAGTATTTT.